This T cell receptor beta chain came from a study of T-cell memory formation after mild COVID-19. This clonotype has more than one count but fewer than ten. From the 5' RACE reads, TCRdb called clonotypes with MiXCR, one entry per CDR3 protein. The sample has some 330,000 distinct CDR3 sequences; about 21% are singletons. The sequence derives from an adult woman who had mild COVID-19 (a few samples of this study predate the infection). Cell type and time point are not known. Sequencing input: PBMCs or a T cell subset sorted from them (not recorded which).

The CDR3 nucleotides are TGTGCCAGCAGCGCGGGGACAGGTTGGGGCCACACTGAAGCTTTCTTT. Amino acid sequence: CASSAGTGWGHTEAFF. The V gene is TRBV9, the J gene TRBJ1-1, with 8 bases identical to TRBD1. This CDR3 has 16 residues. Losses at the gene ends were 3 bases for V and 3 bases for J; bases not matched to a gene: 10. CDR1 and CDR2 (germline): SGDLS, YYNGEE.